This passage covers 12 T cell receptor beta chains from one sample sequenced in a study of cytomegalovirus exposure and HLA in healthy donors. The PCR was carried out with 60 Vbeta primers and 13 Jbeta primers. TCRdb's table, derived via immunoSEQ multiplex PCR, lists solely in-frame clones and lacks some. The sample lists 180,000 or so clones, 76% seen once, with 0.75% to 0.8% in the top ten. The source material was PBMCs. The receptors come from a female donor in good health and CMV-seronegative.

This chain uses TRBV18 with TRBJ1-5; possibly TRBD1 for D (5 bases). Germline CDR1 reads KGHSH; CDR2 reads LQKENI. CDR3 length: 14 residues. Trimming left V 3 bases short and J 4 bases short, with 10 bases between. DNA for the CDR3: TGTGCCAGCTCACCGGAGGGGACTAATCAGCCCCAGCATTTT. Residues: CASSPEGTNQPQHF.

V is TRBV7-2 and J is TRBJ1-2; 8 nucleotides agree with TRBD1. V lost 5 bases, J lost 2 bases, and 1 base stayed unmatched. Per germline, CDR1 SGHTA and CDR2 FQGNSA. CDR3 length: 13 amino acids. The CDR3 nucleotides read TGTGCCAGCAGCCGGACAGGGAACTATGGCTACACCTTC. Its protein product is CASSRTGNYGYTF. Based on the CDR3 plus reference TRBV7-2 and TRBJ1-2, the full variable domain is GAGVSQSPSNKVTEKGKDVELRCDPISGHTALYWYRQSLGQGLEFLIYFQGNSAPDKSGLPSDRFSAERTGGSVSTLTIQRTQQEDSAVYLCASSRTGNYGYTFGSGTRLTVV.

The chain is built from TRBV30 and TRBJ2-2; 9 bases are a match to TRBD1. The CDR3 spans 15 residues. Germline loops: CDR1 GTSNPN, CDR2 SVGIG (reference sequence). The V and J ends lost 3 bases and 4 bases, in that order; junction bases with no gene match: 6. CDR3 amino acids: CAWRTGGSGTGELFF. CDR3 in DNA: TGTGCCTGGAGAACAGGGGGCTCAGGCACCGGGGAGCTGTTTTTT.

The chain is built from TRBV6-6 and TRBJ1-5; 10 bases map to TRBD1. The germline CDR1 and CDR2 sequences are MNHNY and SVGAGI (reference sequence). Germline trimming cut 6 bases from V and 5 bases from J; bases unmatched to any gene: 7. The CDR3 has 15 amino acids. CDR3 amino acids: CASSQPTGGHQPQHF. The CDR3 DNA reads TGTGCCAGCAGCCAACCGACAGGGGGCCATCAGCCCCAGCATTTT.

This clone has only a few counts. The chain employs TRBV10-3 and TRBJ2-7; 10 bases agree with TRBD2. Germline loops: CDR1 ENHRY, CDR2 SYGVKD. V dropped 7 bases and J dropped 0; count of bases not matched to a gene: 3. This CDR3 has 14 residues. For the CDR3, the DNA is TGTGCCATCAAACCTAGCGGGAGCTCCTACGAGCAGTACTTC. Amino acids: CAIKPSGSSYEQYF.

The chain joins TRBV19 to TRBJ2-7, with D maybe TRBD2 (5 bases). The CDR3 totals 13 residues. Germline loops: CDR1 LNHDA, CDR2 SQIVND (reference sequence). V lost 6 bases and J lost 1, with 10 bases in between. DNA for the CDR3: TGTGCCAGTAGCCAGGCGGGTTCCTACGAGCAGTACTTC. Its translation is CASSQAGSYEQYF. The full variable domain, completed using reference TRBV19 and TRBJ2-7, is DGGITQSPKYLFRKEGQNVTLSCEQNLNHDAMYWYRQDPGQGLRLIYYSQIVNDFQKGDIAEGYSVSREKKESFPLTVTSAQKNPTAFYLCASSQAGSYEQYFGPGTRLTVT.

The chain recombines TRBV5-1 with TRBJ1-2; D gene ambiguous. The CDR3 contains 12 residues. V was pared by 3 bases and J by 7 bases, with 10 bases between. Germline loops: CDR1 SGHRS, CDR2 YFSETQ. The CDR3 spells CASSSQAGGYTF. DNA of the CDR3: TGCGCCAGCAGCTCCCAGGCTGGTGGCTACACCTTC.

V usage is TRBV18 and J usage is TRBJ1-1; D uncertain. The CDR3 is made up of 13 amino acids. The germline gives CDR1 KGHSH, CDR2 LQKENI. Trimming shortened V by 4 bases and J by 4 bases, and 10 bases separated the two germline ends. The CDR3: CASSRSGGTEAFF. The CDR3 nucleotides read TGTGCCAGCTCACGATCAGGTGGCACTGAAGCTTTCTTT.

In its sample, this clone was seen once. V is TRBV19 and J is TRBJ2-7; 7 nucleotides agree with TRBD2. CDR1 is LNHDA and CDR2 is SQIVND in the germline V gene (reference sequence). The CDR3 contains 13 residues. V lost 5 bases and J lost 4; bases outside the gene matches: 5. The CDR3 here is CASSRGGKYEQYF. CDR3 nucleotide sequence: TGTGCCAGTAGTCGCGGGGGAAAATACGAGCAGTACTTC.

This chain links TRBV18 with TRBJ1-1, with no clear D. V was trimmed by 6 bases and J by 1 base, leaving 15 bases between them. The germline gives CDR1 KGHSH, CDR2 LQKENI. The CDR3 runs to 15 residues. The CDR3 region is CASSPVIATNTEAFF. DNA of the CDR3: TGTGCCAGCTCCCCCGTGATAGCAACGAACACTGAAGCTTTCTTT.

This rearrangement joins TRBV30 to TRBJ2-5; no clear D gene. The V and J ends lost 0 bases and 2 bases respectively, with 7 bases between them. Germline lookup yields CDR1 GTSNPN and CDR2 SVGIG (reference sequence). The CDR3 is 13 residues long. This chain's CDR3 is CAWSVWQQETQYF. In DNA, the CDR3 is TGTGCCTGGAGTGTGTGGCAACAAGAGACCCAGTACTTC.

J is TRBJ2-1 and V is TRBV27; D is perhaps TRBD1 (6 bases). CDR3 size: 14 residues. Germline lookup yields CDR1 MNHEY and CDR2 SMNVEV (reference sequence). Between the trimmed V and J ends, which lost 6 bases and 4 bases, there was a span of 13 bases. CDR3 nucleotide sequence: TGTGCCAGCAGCTATTTGCAGGGGTACAATGAGCAGTTCTTC. Translation gives CASSYLQGYNEQFF.